This TCR beta chain was documented in a study of OX40 agonist ivuxolimab in advanced cancers. Profiled with immunoSEQ multiplex PCR; TCRdb holds only in-frame clones, not every one. The sample records about 110,000 clones, 80% to 95% being singletons. Patients with autoimmune history or systemic immunosuppression were excluded. This receptor was obtained from an adult with an advanced solid tumor such as melanoma, head and neck, liver or kidney cancer. The specimen was CD4+ or CD8+ T cells sorted from blood, collected in a trial of the OX40 agonist ivuxolimab.

DNA for the CDR3: TGTGCCAGCAGCTTAGTGGCGGGAGAGAATTCACCCCTCCACTTT. It encodes CASSLVAGENSPLHF. This chain connects TRBV11-2 to TRBJ1-6; D is undetermined. The length of the CDR3 is 15 residues. Germline V gene sequence: CDR1 SGHAT, CDR2 FQNNGV. The ends were cut back, 1 base at V and 7 bases at J, with 11 bases in the middle.